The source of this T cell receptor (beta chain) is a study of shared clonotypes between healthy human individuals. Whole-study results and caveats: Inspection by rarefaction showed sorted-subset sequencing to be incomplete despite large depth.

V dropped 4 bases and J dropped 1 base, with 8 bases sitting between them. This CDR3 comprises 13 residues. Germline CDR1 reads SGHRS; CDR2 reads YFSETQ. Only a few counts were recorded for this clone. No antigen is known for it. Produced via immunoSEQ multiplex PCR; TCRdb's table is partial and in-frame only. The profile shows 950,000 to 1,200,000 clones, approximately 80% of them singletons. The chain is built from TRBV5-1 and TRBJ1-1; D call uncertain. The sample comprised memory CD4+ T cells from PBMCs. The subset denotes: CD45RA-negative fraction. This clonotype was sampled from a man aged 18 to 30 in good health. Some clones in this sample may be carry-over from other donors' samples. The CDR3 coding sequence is TGCGCCAGCAGCCGGGAAGGGAACACTGAAGCTTTCTTT. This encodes CASSREGNTEAFF.